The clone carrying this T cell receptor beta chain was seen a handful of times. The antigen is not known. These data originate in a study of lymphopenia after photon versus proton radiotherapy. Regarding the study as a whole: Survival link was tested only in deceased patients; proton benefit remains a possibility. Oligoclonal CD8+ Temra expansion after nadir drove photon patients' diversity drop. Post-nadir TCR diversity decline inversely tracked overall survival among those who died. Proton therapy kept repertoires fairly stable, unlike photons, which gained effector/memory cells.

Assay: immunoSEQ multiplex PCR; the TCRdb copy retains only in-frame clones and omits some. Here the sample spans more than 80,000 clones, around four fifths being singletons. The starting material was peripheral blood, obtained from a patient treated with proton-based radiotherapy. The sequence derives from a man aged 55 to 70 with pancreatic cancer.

CDR3 bases: TGTGCCACCTCACAGGGGGCAGTGGGTGAGACCCAGTACTTC. This encodes CATSQGAVGETQYF. The J gene is TRBJ2-5, the V gene TRBV10-3; 9 bases are shared with TRBD1. V lost 10 bases, J lost 5 bases, and 11 bases stayed unmatched. This CDR3 is 14 amino acids long. CDR1 is ENHRY, CDR2 SYGVKD, per germline.